These 22 T cell receptor beta chains were all obtained from the same sample, sequenced in a study of a mutant IDH1 vaccine in newly diagnosed glioma (TCRdb year 2021). These receptors have no known antigen. Receptor libraries were prepared by the immunoSEQ multiplex PCR assay. Imported from immuneACCESS, the table was reduced by TCRdb to in-frame sequences with V and J called. These copies leave out some clones; in studies compared against another copy, an unresolved V gene accounts for under half, and the cause of the remainder is not known. This sample lists about 68,000 clones; 80% to 85% were detected once. The top ten clones comprise less than 15% of the sample. The time point label of this sample denotes: week 35, safety follow-up. Every vaccine dose consisted of 300 ug of a 20-mer mutant IDH1 peptide in Montanide, administered subcutaneously together with topical imiquimod. This specimen consisted of PBMCs, obtained from a glioma patient whose treatment included an IDH1 peptide vaccine. These receptors originate from a man aged 18-30 years with glioma.

The V and J genes are TRBV15 and TRBJ1-2; D may be TRBD1 (5 bases). Per the germline V gene, CDR1 is LNHNV and CDR2 is YYDKDF (reference sequence). The CDR3 sequence is 13 residues long. The germline V and J ends were trimmed by 5 bases and 3 bases, with 10 bases remaining between them. The DNA of the CDR3 is TGTGCCACCAGCCCGCGACAGTACTATGGCTACACCTTC. This encodes CATSPRQYYGYTF.

V gene TRBV4-3 combines with J gene TRBJ2-7, with D tentatively TRBD1 (6 bases). Trimming took off 0 bases at V and 3 bases at J, with 12 bases between the two ends. The germline gives CDR1 LGHNA, CDR2 YSLEER. There are 15 residues in the CDR3. The CDR3 loop reads CASSQDWTDFYEQYF. DNA for the CDR3: TGCGCCAGCAGCCAAGATTGGACAGATTTCTACGAGCAGTACTTC.

The V call is TRBV2, the J call TRBJ2-1; the D is unclear. Per germline, CDR1 SNHLY and CDR2 FYNNEI. V dropped 7 bases and J dropped 10 bases, with 11 bases sitting between them. CDR3 length: 11 residues. The CDR3 DNA follows: TGTGCCAGCAATAGTCGGTGGGAGCAGTTCTTC. Translated: CASNSRWEQFF.

CDR3 protein: CASSLGRITYEQYF. The CDR3 DNA follows: TGTGCCAGCAGCTTAGGCAGGATTACCTACGAGCAGTACTTC. This rearrangement joins TRBV7-8 to TRBJ2-7; D remains ambiguous. Looked up from germline, CDR1 is SGHVS and CDR2 is FQNEAQ. The CDR3 covers 14 residues. V was pared by 1 base and J by 2 bases, with 9 bases between. The full variable domain, with the rest looked up from reference TRBV7-8 and TRBJ2-7, is GAGVSQSPRYKVAKRGQDVALRCDPISGHVSLFWYQQALGQGPEFLTYFQNEAQLDKSGLPSDRFFAERPEGSVSTLKIQRTQQEDSAVYLCASSLGRITYEQYFGPGTRLTVT.

The chain combines TRBV18 with TRBJ2-7; 12 positions match TRBD1. The length of the CDR3 is 15 residues. CDR1 and CDR2 from the germline V gene are KGHSH and LQKENI. The J segment lost 2 bases and the V segment lost 4 bases, leaving 3 bases of the junction unmatched. The CDR3 coding sequence is TGTGCCAGCTCACTTCGGGACAGGGGGCCCTACGAGCAGTACTTC. Translation: CASSLRDRGPYEQYF.

The chain has TRBV2 and TRBJ2-1; D is unclear. This CDR3 region has 16 residues. Germline V CDR1 and CDR2: SNHLY, FYNNEI. The germline V and J ends were trimmed by 7 bases and 3 bases, with 19 bases remaining between them. The CDR3 DNA is TGTGCCAGCATTTCCGGTGGTACTCCCCGCTACAATGAGCAGTTCTTC. The encoded protein is CASISGGTPRYNEQFF.

Only a few counts were recorded for this clone. This chain joins TRBV7-3 and TRBJ2-7; D not certain. The CDR3 extends over 14 amino acids. Between the trimmed V and J ends, which lost 2 bases and 0 bases, there was a span of 8 bases. From germline, CDR1 is SGHTA and CDR2 FQGTGA. Here the CDR3 reads CASSLGVSSYEQYF. The CDR3 coding sequence is TGTGCCAGCAGCTTAGGTGTCAGCTCCTACGAGCAGTACTTC.

This chain links TRBV6-1 with TRBJ2-7; D not resolved. The ends were cut back, 1 base at V and 3 bases at J, with 7 bases in the middle. Germline V gene sequence: CDR1 MNHNS, CDR2 SASEGT. CDR3 length: 13 residues. For the CDR3, the DNA is TGTGCCAGCAGTGAAGGTGGAGTCTACGAGCAGTACTTC. It yields the protein CASSEGGVYEQYF.

J is TRBJ2-7 and V is TRBV5-1, with a weak D call TRBD1 (7 bases). V was cut by 6 bases and J by 6 bases, with 16 bases left in between. The CDR3 has 13 residues. Germline-derived CDR1 and CDR2 are SGHRS and YFSETQ. CDR3 sequence (DNA): TGCGCCAGCACGGAGGGGGCTGTTCGCGAGCAGTACTTC. This gives the protein CASTEGAVREQYF.

CDR3 residues: CAWSEWTGWQETQYF. The DNA for the CDR3 is TGTGCCTGGAGCGAGTGGACAGGGTGGCAAGAGACCCAGTACTTC. The rearrangement uses TRBV30 and TRBJ2-5, with 8 bases aligning to TRBD1. CDR1 GTSNPN and CDR2 SVGIG come from the germline V gene (reference sequence). V was pared by 3 bases and J by 2 bases, with 8 bases of the junction left unmatched. This CDR3 is 15 amino acids long.

The V gene is TRBV4-3, the J gene TRBJ2-7; D call uncertain. The CDR3 is 14 amino acids. V lost 1 base and J lost 6, with 13 bases in between. Germline-derived CDR1 and CDR2 are LGHNA and YSLEER. CDR3 protein: CASSQGYLETEQYF. CDR3 DNA: TGCGCCAGCAGCCAAGGATACCTAGAGACCGAGCAGTACTTC.

This clone has only one observation. This chain links TRBV7-8 with TRBJ1-2; D ambiguous. There are 13 residues in the CDR3. Trimming took off 2 bases at V and 4 bases at J, with 8 bases between the two ends. Germline-derived CDR1 and CDR2 are SGHVS and FQNEAQ. CDR3 loop: CASSLIPFYGYTF. The CDR3 DNA follows: TGTGCCAGCAGCTTAATTCCCTTCTATGGCTACACCTTC.

This sequence joins TRBV5-4 and TRBJ2-7; the D gene is possibly TRBD2 (6 bases). Trimming took off 0 bases at V and 6 bases at J, with 7 bases between the two ends. Germline V gene lookup returns CDR1 SGHNT and CDR2 YYREEE (reference sequence). This CDR3 spans 12 amino acids. CDR3 sequence: CASSLVGGEQYF. CDR3 coding DNA: TGTGCCAGCAGCTTGGTGGGGGGCGAGCAGTACTTC. Drawing the rest from reference TRBV5-4 and TRBJ2-7, the complete variable domain is ETGVTQSPTHLIKTRGQQVTLRCSSQSGHNTVSWYQQALGQGPQFIFQYYREEENGRGNFPPRFSGLQFPNYSSELNVNALELDDSALYLCASSLVGGEQYFGPGTRLTVT.

V is TRBV28 and J is TRBJ2-2; weak D call: TRBD2 (6 bases). V lost 2 bases to trimming and J lost 3 bases, with 7 bases between them. This CDR3 has 14 amino acids. From germline, CDR1 is MDHEN and CDR2 SYDVKM. The CDR3 protein is CASSLRRDTGELFF. The CDR3 DNA sequence: TGTGCCAGCAGTTTACGGAGGGACACCGGGGAGCTGTTTTTT.

J is TRBJ2-5 and V is TRBV7-9; 8 bases match TRBD1. The V gene's germline CDR1 is SEHNR and CDR2 FQNEAQ (reference sequence). After removal of 5 bases from V and 5 bases from J, the junction contained 7 bases not matched to a gene. CDR3 size: 14 residues. Here the CDR3 reads CASSRDRLGETQYF. DNA for the CDR3: TGTGCCAGCAGCCGGGACAGGCTTGGGGAGACCCAGTACTTC.

The genes are TRBV19 and TRBJ1-2; no reliable D call. This CDR3 has 11 residues. Germline loops: CDR1 LNHDA, CDR2 SQIVND (reference sequence). Trimming pared 2 bases from V and 7 bases from J, leaving 5 bases between. In DNA, the CDR3 is TGTGCCAGTAGTATACCGGGTGGCTACACCTTC. It yields the protein CASSIPGGYTF.

Judged by abundance, this clone is medium-sized. This chain joins TRBV9 and TRBJ1-1; maybe TRBD1 (6 bases). Germline assignment: CDR1 SGDLS and CDR2 YYNGEE. Trimming removed 3 bases from V and 2 bases from J, with 14 bases in between. This CDR3 has 15 residues. This chain's CDR3 is CASSERGNRNTEAFF. For the CDR3, the DNA is TGTGCCAGCAGCGAGAGGGGGAATAGAAACACTGAAGCTTTCTTT.

V and J are TRBV6-1 and TRBJ1-1, with TRBD1 matching 7 bases. The CDR3 is 14 amino acids. Germline trimming cut 6 bases from V and 2 bases from J; bases unmatched to any gene: 6. Looked up from germline, CDR1 is MNHNS and CDR2 is SASEGT. The CDR3 is CASSATGFNTEAFF. The CDR3 bases are TGTGCCAGCAGCGCGACAGGGTTCAACACTGAAGCTTTCTTT.

The J gene is TRBJ1-1, the V gene TRBV2; D unresolved. This CDR3 region has 14 residues. Germline V gene sequence: CDR1 SNHLY, CDR2 FYNNEI. Trimming shortened V by 6 bases and J by 0 bases, and 11 bases separated the two germline ends. The CDR3 sequence is CASSVRIMNTEAFF. The CDR3 DNA follows: TGTGCCAGCAGCGTGCGAATTATGAACACTGAAGCTTTCTTT.

This clone appeared once. The chain joins TRBV7-6 to TRBJ1-6, with TRBD1 matching over 9 bases. Germline loops: CDR1 SGHVS, CDR2 FNYEAQ. With 5 bases clipped from V and 7 bases from J, the junction kept 6 bases outside the gene matches. This CDR3 has 15 amino acids. CDR3 nucleotide sequence: TGTGCCAGCAGCCCAGGGACAGGGATCAATTCACCCCTCCACTTT. Translated: CASSPGTGINSPLHF.

The genes are TRBV9 and TRBJ2-2, with D perhaps given as TRBD1 or TRBD2 (5 bases each). CDR1 is SGDLS, CDR2 YYNGEE, per germline. The V end was cut by 0 bases, the J end by 4 bases, with 22 bases between. The CDR3 has 19 amino acids. The CDR3 loop reads CASSVVPPGDGGGTGELFF. CDR3 bases: TGTGCCAGCAGCGTAGTTCCCCCTGGGGACGGCGGCGGCACCGGGGAGCTGTTTTTT.

The genes are TRBV30 and TRBJ1-1; 10 nucleotides agree with TRBD1. The V and J ends lost 0 bases and 1 base, in that order; junction bases with no gene match: 17. CDR1 GTSNPN and CDR2 SVGIG come from the germline V gene (reference sequence). The CDR3 spans 20 residues. CDR3 bases: TGTGCCTGGAGTGTACGCTTTCGGGACAGGGGAGGCAATGGGAACACTGAAGCTTTCTTT. Translated: CAWSVRFRDRGGNGNTEAFF.